This T cell receptor beta chain was identified during a study of lymphopenia after photon versus proton radiotherapy. Study-wide findings and caveats: Only patients who died were analyzed for survival; proton advantage is unproven. Photon-treated patients lost naive T cells and TCR diversity; proton-treated stayed stable. After the lymphocyte nadir, photon-treated repertoires showed oligoclonal expansion, especially of CD8+ Temra cells.

Germline V gene sequence: CDR1 SGHVS, CDR2 FNYEAQ. The CDR3 contains 14 residues. Notes on this clone: Its specificity is not known. The junction and the germline gene differ at one end; a read error may be behind it.

Only in-frame clones appear in the TCRdb table, and some are missing; sequencing was by immunoSEQ multiplex PCR. This table has around 63,000 clones, about 89% appearing once. This clonotype originated in an older man with esophageal cancer. J is TRBJ2-2 and V is TRBV7-6; maybe TRBD2 (5 bases). The sample here was peripheral blood, taken from a patient treated with proton-based radiotherapy. In nucleotides, the CDR3 is TGTGCCAGCAGCGCGACTACGAACACCGGAGAGCTGTTTTTT. As protein: CASSATTNTGELFF.